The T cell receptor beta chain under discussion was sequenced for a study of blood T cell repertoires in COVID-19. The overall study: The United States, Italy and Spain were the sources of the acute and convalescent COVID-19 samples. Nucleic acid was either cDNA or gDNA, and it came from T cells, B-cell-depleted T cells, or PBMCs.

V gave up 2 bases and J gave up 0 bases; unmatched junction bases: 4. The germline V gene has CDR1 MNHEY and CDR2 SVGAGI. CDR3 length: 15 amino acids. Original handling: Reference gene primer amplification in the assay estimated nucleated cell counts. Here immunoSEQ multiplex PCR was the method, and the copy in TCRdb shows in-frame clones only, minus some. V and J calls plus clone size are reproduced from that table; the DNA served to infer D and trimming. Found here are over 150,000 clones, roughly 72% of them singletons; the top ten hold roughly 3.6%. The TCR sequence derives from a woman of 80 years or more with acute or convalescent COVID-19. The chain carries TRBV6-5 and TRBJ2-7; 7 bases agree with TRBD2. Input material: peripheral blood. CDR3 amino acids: CASSYPAGSSYEQYF. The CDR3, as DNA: TGTGCCAGCAGTTACCCAGCGGGAAGCTCCTACGAGCAGTACTTC.